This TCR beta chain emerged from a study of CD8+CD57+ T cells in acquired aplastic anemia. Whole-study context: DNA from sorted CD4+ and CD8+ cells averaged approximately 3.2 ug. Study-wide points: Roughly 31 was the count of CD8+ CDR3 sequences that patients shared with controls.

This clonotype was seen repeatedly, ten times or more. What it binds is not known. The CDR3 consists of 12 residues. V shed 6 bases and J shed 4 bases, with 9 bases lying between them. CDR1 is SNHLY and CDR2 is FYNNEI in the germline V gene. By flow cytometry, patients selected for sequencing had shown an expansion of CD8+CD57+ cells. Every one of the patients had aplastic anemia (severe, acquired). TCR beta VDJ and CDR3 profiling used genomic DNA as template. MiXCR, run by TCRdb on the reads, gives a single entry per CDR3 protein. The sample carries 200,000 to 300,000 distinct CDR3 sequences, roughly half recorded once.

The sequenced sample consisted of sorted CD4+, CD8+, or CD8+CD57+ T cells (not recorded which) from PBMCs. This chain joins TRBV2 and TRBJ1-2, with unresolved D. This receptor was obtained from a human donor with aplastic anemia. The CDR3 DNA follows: TGTGCCAGCAGGAACAGTCTCTATGGCTACACCTTC. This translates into CASRNSLYGYTF.